The 9 T cell receptor beta chains given below trace back to one sample, sequenced in a study of blood T cell repertoires in COVID-19. Sequencing was performed with immunoSEQ multiplex PCR; in TCRdb, only in-frame clones are kept and a portion is missing. The sample lists 68,000 or so clones, about 90% occurring once. Sample: peripheral blood. Every receptor here comes from a human donor in a cohort sampled during active COVID-19.

A single count supports this clone. The chain combines TRBV24-1 with TRBJ1-3, with a tentative D call TRBD1 (6 bases). CDR1 and CDR2 (germline): KGHDR, SFDVKD. The V and J ends lost 4 bases and 1 base respectively, with 10 bases between them. CDR3 length: 15 residues. The chain's CDR3 is CATSDQGGSGNTIYF. The CDR3 nucleotides are TGTGCCACCAGTGACCAAGGGGGATCTGGAAACACCATATATTTT.

V gene TRBV6-2 or TRBV6-3 combines with J gene TRBJ1-2; D call uncertain. Germline values: CDR1 MNHEY, CDR2 SVGEGT. This CDR3 is built from 11 residues. Deletions cut 4 bases from V and 8 bases from J, with 8 bases between. The CDR3 DNA reads TGTGCCAGCAGTTCGGGGAGCGGCTACACCTTC. Amino acids: CASSSGSGYTF.

This chain uses TRBV19 with TRBJ1-1; TRBD1 aligns across 7 bases. V trimming: 9 bases; J trimming: 4 bases; junction bases outside the gene matches: 14. The CDR3 runs 15 residues. The germline CDR1 and CDR2 sequences are LNHDA and SQIVND (reference sequence). The CDR3 sequence is CASNTRTGGATEAFF. DNA for the CDR3: TGTGCCAGCAACACCAGGACAGGTGGAGCCACTGAAGCTTTCTTT.

CDR3 amino acids: CSVEGTSGKRDTQYF. The CDR3 DNA reads as TGCAGCGTTGAGGGGACTAGCGGGAAAAGAGATACGCAGTATTTT. J is TRBJ2-3 and V is TRBV29-1; 13 bases are a match to TRBD2. The germline gives CDR1 SQVTM, CDR2 ANQGSEA. Trimming took 3 bases from V and 5 from J; bases not matched to a gene: 5. CDR3 size: 15 residues.

J is TRBJ2-7 and V is TRBV2, with a tentative D call TRBD2 (6 bases). Trimming pared 8 bases from V and 3 bases from J, leaving 23 bases between. The CDR3 length is 16 residues. Germline lookup yields CDR1 SNHLY and CDR2 FYNNEI. The CDR3 spells CASLRGAGRKVYEQYF. The CDR3 coding sequence is TGTGCCAGCCTCCGAGGAGCAGGGAGGAAGGTCTACGAGCAGTACTTC.

The CDR3: CASSFGGSGGETQYF. DNA for the CDR3: TGCGCCAGCAGCTTCGGCGGGTCCGGAGGAGAGACCCAGTACTTC. The chain uses TRBV5-1 and TRBJ2-5, with D possibly matching TRBD2 (5 bases). This CDR3 contains 15 residues. Germline CDR1 and CDR2: SGHRS and YFSETQ. The V end lost 2 bases, the J end lost 4 bases, and 15 bases lay between the germline ends. Based on the CDR3 plus reference TRBV5-1 and TRBJ2-5, the full variable domain is KAGVTQTPRYLIKTRGQQVTLSCSPISGHRSVSWYQQTPGQGLQFLFEYFSETQRNKGNFPGRFSGRQFSNSRSEMNVSTLELGDSALYLCASSFGGSGGETQYFGPGTRLLVL.

The J gene is TRBJ2-7, the V gene TRBV7-9, with D perhaps TRBD2 (5 bases). Trimming cost V 1 base and J 2 bases, with 6 bases left between them. CDR1 is SEHNR and CDR2 is FQNEAQ in the germline V gene (reference sequence). The CDR3 contains 13 residues. CDR3 amino acids: CASSLERAYEQYF. The CDR3 DNA is TGTGCCAGCAGCTTAGAGAGGGCCTACGAGCAGTACTTC. The complete variable domain, with remaining parts taken from reference TRBV7-9 and TRBJ2-7, reads DTGVSQNPRHKITKRGQNVTFRCDPISEHNRLYWYRQTLGQGPEFLTYFQNEAQLEKSRLLSDRFSAERPKGSFSTLEIQRTEQGDSAMYLCASSLERAYEQYFGPGTRLTVT.

This sequence joins TRBV2 and TRBJ1-4; 7 bases match TRBD1. V dropped 5 bases and J dropped 7; count of bases not matched to a gene: 4. This CDR3 has 13 amino acids. Looked up from germline, CDR1 is SNHLY and CDR2 is FYNNEI. Here the CDR3 DNA reads TGTGCCAGCAGTACAGGGGAAGGTGAAAAACTGTTTTTT. This gives the protein CASSTGEGEKLFF.

The genes are TRBV7-9 and TRBJ1-1; a possible D gene is TRBD1 (5 bases). The CDR3 length is 13 residues. V was shortened by 6 bases and J by 0 bases, with 8 bases between the two germline ends. Germline V gene sequence: CDR1 SEHNR, CDR2 FQNEAQ (reference sequence). The CDR3 DNA sequence: TGTGCCAGCAGGTGGGGCCTGAACACTGAAGCTTTCTTT. This translates into CASRWGLNTEAFF.